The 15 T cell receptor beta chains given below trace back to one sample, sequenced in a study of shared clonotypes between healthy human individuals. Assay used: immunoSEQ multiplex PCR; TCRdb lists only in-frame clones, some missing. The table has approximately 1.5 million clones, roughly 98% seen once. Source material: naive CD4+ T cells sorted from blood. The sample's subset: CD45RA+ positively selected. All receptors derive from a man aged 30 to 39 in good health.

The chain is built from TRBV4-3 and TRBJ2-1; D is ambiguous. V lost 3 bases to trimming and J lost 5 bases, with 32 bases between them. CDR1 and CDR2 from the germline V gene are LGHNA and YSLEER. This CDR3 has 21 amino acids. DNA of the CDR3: TGCGCCAGCAGCCAGTTTAGGTTGGGTGCGCAATTGGAGATCCGCCACAATGAGCAGTTCTTC. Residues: CASSQFRLGAQLEIRHNEQFF.

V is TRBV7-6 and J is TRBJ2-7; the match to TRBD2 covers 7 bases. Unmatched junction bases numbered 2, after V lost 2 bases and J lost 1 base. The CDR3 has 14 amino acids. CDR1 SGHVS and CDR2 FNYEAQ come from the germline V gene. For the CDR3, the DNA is TGTGCCAGCAGCTTATTTAGCGGGTCCTACGAGCAGTACTTC. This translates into CASSLFSGSYEQYF. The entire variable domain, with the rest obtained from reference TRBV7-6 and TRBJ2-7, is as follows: GAGVSQSPRYKVTKRGQDVALRCDPISGHVSLYWYRQALGQGPEFLTYFNYEAQQDKSGLPNDRFSAERPEGSISTLTIQRTEQRDSAMYRCASSLFSGSYEQYFGPGTRLTVT.

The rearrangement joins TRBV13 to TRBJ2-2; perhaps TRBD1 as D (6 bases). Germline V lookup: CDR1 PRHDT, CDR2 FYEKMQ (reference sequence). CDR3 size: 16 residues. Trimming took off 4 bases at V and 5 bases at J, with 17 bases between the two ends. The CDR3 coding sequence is TGTGCCAGCAGCTCCATTCAGGGGAAATGGACCGGGGAGCTGTTTTTT. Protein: CASSSIQGKWTGELFF. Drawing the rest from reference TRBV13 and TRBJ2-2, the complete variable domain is AAGVIQSPRHLIKEKRETATLKCYPIPRHDTVYWYQQGPGQDPQFLISFYEKMQSDKGSIPDRFSAQQFSDYHSELNMSSLELGDSALYFCASSSIQGKWTGELFFGEGSRLTVL.

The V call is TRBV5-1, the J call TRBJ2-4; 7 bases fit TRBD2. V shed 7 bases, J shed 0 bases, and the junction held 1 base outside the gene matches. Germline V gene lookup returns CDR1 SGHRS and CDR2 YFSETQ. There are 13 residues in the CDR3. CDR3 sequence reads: CASGEGAKNIQYF. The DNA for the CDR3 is TGCGCCAGCGGGGAGGGAGCCAAAAACATTCAGTACTTC.

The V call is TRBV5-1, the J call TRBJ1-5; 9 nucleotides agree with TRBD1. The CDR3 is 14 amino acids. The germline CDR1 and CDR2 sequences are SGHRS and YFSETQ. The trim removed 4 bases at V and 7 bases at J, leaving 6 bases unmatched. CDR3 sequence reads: CASSTGTGIQPQHF. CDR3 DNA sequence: TGCGCCAGCAGCACCGGGACAGGGATACAGCCCCAGCATTTT.

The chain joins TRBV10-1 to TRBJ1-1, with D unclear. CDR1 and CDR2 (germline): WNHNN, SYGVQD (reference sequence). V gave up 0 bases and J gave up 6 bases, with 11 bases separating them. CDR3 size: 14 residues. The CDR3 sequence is CASSESGRDPEAFF. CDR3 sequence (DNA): TGCGCCAGCAGTGAGTCTGGCCGAGACCCTGAAGCTTTCTTT.

In DNA, the CDR3 is TGTGCCATTTCCATCGCGGTCGGGGAGCTGTTTTTT. Translated: CAISIAVGELFF. The chain recombines TRBV10-3 with TRBJ2-2; D call uncertain. This CDR3 spans 12 amino acids. Germline CDR1 ENHRY, CDR2 SYGVKD. The V end lost 9 bases, the J end lost 7 bases, and 12 bases lay between the germline ends.

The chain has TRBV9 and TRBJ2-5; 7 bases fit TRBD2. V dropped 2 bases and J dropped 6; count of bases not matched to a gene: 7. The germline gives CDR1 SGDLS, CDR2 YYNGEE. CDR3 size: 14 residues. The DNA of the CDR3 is TGTGCCAGCAGCGTCGGGCAGGGAGGGAAGACCCAGTACTTC. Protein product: CASSVGQGGKTQYF.

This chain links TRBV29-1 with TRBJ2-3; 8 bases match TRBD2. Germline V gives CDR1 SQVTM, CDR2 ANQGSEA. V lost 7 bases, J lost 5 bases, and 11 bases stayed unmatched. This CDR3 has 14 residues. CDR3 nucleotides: TGCAGCGCCAGAACTAGCGGCTTTGTAGATACGCAGTATTTT. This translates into CSARTSGFVDTQYF.

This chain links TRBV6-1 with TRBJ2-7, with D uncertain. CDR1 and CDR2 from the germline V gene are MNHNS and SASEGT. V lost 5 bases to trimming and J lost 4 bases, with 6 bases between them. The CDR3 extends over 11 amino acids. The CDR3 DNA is TGTGCCAGCAGTTGGGGTTACGAGCAGTACTTC. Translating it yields CASSWGYEQYF.

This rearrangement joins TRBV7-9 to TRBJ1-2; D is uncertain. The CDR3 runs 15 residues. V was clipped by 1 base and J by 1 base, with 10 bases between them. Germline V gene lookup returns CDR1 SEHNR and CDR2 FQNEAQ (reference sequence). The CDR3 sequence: CASSLVSLLNYGYTF. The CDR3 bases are TGTGCCAGCAGCTTAGTCTCCCTCCTTAACTATGGCTACACCTTC.

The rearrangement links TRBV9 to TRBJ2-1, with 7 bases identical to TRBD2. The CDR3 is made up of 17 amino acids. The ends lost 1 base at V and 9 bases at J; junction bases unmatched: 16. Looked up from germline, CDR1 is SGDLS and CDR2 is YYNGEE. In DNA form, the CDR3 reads TGTGCCAGCAGCGTAACCCCCCCCGGGACTACCCAAGGTGAGCAGTTCTTC. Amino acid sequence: CASSVTPPGTTQGEQFF. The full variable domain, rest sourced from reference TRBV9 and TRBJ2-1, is DSGVTQTPKHLITATGQRVTLRCSPRSGDLSVYWYQQSLDQGLQFLIQYYNGEERAKGNILERFSAQQFPDLHSELNLSSLELGDSALYFCASSVTPPGTTQGEQFFGPGTRLTVL.

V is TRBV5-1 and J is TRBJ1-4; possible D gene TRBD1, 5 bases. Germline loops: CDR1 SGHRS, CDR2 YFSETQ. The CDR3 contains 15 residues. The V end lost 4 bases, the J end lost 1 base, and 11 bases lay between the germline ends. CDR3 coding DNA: TGCGCCAGCAGCCCCGCTAGGGGAACTAATGAAAAACTGTTTTTT. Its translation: CASSPARGTNEKLFF. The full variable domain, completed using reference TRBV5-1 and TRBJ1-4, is KAGVTQTPRYLIKTRGQQVTLSCSPISGHRSVSWYQQTPGQGLQFLFEYFSETQRNKGNFPGRFSGRQFSNSRSEMNVSTLELGDSALYLCASSPARGTNEKLFFGSGTQLSVL.

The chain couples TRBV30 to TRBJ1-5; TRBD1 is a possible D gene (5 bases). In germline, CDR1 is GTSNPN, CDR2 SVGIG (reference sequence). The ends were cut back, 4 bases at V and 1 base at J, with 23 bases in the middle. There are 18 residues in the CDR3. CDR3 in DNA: TGTGCCTGGAATAACGGGGCCCGAAAAACAACGAGCAATCAGCCCCAGCATTTT. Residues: CAWNNGARKTTSNQPQHF. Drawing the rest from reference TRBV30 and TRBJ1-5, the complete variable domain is SQTIHQWPATLVQPVGSPLSLECTVEGTSNPNLYWYRQAAGRGLQLLFYSVGIGQISSEVPQNLSASRPQDRQFILSSKKLLLSDSGFYLCAWNNGARKTTSNQPQHFGDGTRLSIL.

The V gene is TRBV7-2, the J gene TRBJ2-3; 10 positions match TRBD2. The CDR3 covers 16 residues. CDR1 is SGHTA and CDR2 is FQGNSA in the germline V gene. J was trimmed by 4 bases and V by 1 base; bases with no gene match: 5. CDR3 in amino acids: CASSLEGTSVADTQYF. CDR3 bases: TGTGCCAGCAGCTTAGAAGGGACTAGCGTAGCAGATACGCAGTATTTT.